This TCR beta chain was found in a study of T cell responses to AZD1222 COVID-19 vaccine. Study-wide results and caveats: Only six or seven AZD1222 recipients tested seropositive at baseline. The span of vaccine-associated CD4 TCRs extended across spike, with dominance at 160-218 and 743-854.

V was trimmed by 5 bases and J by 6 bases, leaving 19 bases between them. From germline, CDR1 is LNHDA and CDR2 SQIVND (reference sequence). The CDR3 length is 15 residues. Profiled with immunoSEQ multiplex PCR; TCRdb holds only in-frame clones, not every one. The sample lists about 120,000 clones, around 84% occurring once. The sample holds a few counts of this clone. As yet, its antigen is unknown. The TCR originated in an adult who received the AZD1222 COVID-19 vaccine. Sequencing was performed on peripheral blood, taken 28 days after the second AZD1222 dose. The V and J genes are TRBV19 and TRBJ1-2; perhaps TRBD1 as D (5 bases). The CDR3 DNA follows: TGTGCCAGTAGTGTAACTCCCCGGTGGGGCGATGGCTACACCTTC. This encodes CASSVTPRWGDGYTF.